Listed below are T cell receptor beta chains from one sample, sequenced in a study of OX40 agonist ivuxolimab in advanced cancers. Repertoires were generated with immunoSEQ multiplex PCR, while TCRdb's copy carries only in-frame clones and drops some. The table has tens of thousands of clones, approximately 80% seen once. The source was CD4+ or CD8+ T cells sorted from blood, collected in a trial of the OX40 agonist ivuxolimab. These receptors were obtained from an adult with an advanced solid tumor such as melanoma, head and neck, liver or kidney cancer. Both conserved end residues are part of each CDR3. Each record gives: clone size, J gene, V gene, CDR3 length, CDR3 protein. Clone size is stated in some rows and not others, as once, few, many or a class when expanded.

clone_size: medium-sized
j_call: TRBJ2-7
v_call: TRBV6-1
cdr3_length: 16
cdr3_aa: CASSEWLSGGAYEQYF

clone_size: .
j_call: TRBJ1-2
v_call: TRBV2
cdr3_length: 16
cdr3_aa: CASSEAMSGQNYGYTF

clone_size: .
j_call: TRBJ2-5
v_call: TRBV21-1
cdr3_length: 13
cdr3_aa: CARGAGFGETQYF

clone_size: .
j_call: TRBJ2-3
v_call: TRBV7-9
cdr3_length: 16
cdr3_aa: CASSLGTSGGLNTQYF

clone_size: once
j_call: TRBJ2-1
v_call: TRBV19
cdr3_length: 15
cdr3_aa: CASKTGSISYNEQFF

clone_size: .
j_call: TRBJ2-2
v_call: TRBV9
cdr3_length: 15
cdr3_aa: CASSEEGANTGELFF

clone_size: once
j_call: TRBJ2-7
v_call: TRBV15
cdr3_length: 15
cdr3_aa: CATSRDGTTTYEQYF

clone_size: few
j_call: TRBJ2-7
v_call: TRBV6-6
cdr3_length: 12
cdr3_aa: CASSSVYYEQYF

clone_size: .
j_call: TRBJ1-1
v_call: TRBV28
cdr3_length: 14
cdr3_aa: CASSQWDRINEAFF

clone_size: .
j_call: TRBJ1-2
v_call: TRBV9
cdr3_length: 13
cdr3_aa: CASSVRSNYGYTF

clone_size: .
j_call: .
v_call: TRBV2
cdr3_length: 13
cdr3_aa: CASTQGSAYEQYF

clone_size: once
j_call: TRBJ2-7
v_call: TRBV28
cdr3_length: 15
cdr3_aa: CASSLPTSRTYEQYF

clone_size: .
j_call: TRBJ1-5
v_call: TRBV7-8
cdr3_length: 13
cdr3_aa: CASSSVGYQPQHF

clone_size: .
j_call: TRBJ1-1
v_call: TRBV7-2
cdr3_length: 13
cdr3_aa: CASSPFSGTEAFF